This T cell receptor (beta chain) was captured in a study of control samples from healthy donors and cancer patients. The CDR3 spans 15 residues. J gave up 6 bases and V 2 bases, and 5 bases lay outside the gene matches. Germline-derived CDR1 and CDR2 are MNHEY and SVGAGI. Profiled with immunoSEQ multiplex PCR; TCRdb holds only in-frame clones, not every one. The sample includes about 130,000 clones, roughly 90% of them seen just once. The sequence came from a man aged 18 to 30 in good health. The sample consisted of blood. The J gene is TRBJ2-5, the V gene TRBV6-5; 11 bases are a match to TRBD1. The CDR3 here is CASSYGQGAAKTQYF. CDR3 sequence (DNA): TGTGCCAGCAGTTACGGACAGGGGGCAGCGAAGACCCAGTACTTC.